Presented here are 18 T cell receptor beta chains from one specimen sequenced in a study of CD8+ T cells in alopecia areata (dated 2018 in TCRdb). The library was made by the immunoSEQ multiplex PCR assay. To provide template for TCR sequencing, every sample had RNA extracted and reverse transcribed into cDNA. TCRdb carries this immuneACCESS record with in-frame sequences only. Its versions omit some clonotypes, under half of them owing to an unresolved V gene in the studies checked, with the rest unexplained. This sample gives 2,500 or so clones in total; under 70% of them show up just once. Around 10% of the sample lies in the top ten. Sequencing was carried out using skin. The receptors stem from a human donor in good health.

The rearrangement joins TRBV2 to TRBJ2-7; 12 bases agree with TRBD2. Germline V gene data show CDR1 as SNHLY and CDR2 as FYNNEI. CDR3 length: 15 residues. With V trimmed by 7 bases and J by 3 bases, 7 bases remained unmatched. CDR3 sequence: CASMSRLAGVYEQYF. The CDR3 DNA follows: TGTGCCAGCATGTCGAGACTAGCGGGGGTCTACGAGCAGTACTTC. Together with reference TRBV2 and TRBJ2-7, the CDR3 gives the full variable domain: EPEVTQTPSHQVTQMGQEVILRCVPISNHLYFYWYRQILGQKVEFLVSFYNNEISEKSEIFDDQFSVERPDGSNFTLKIRSTKLEDSAMYFCASMSRLAGVYEQYFGPGTRLTVT.

The rearrangement uses TRBV19 and TRBJ2-2; TRBD2 matches 10 bases. Germline CDR1 and CDR2: LNHDA and SQIVND (reference sequence). J lost 5 bases, V lost 9 bases, and 9 bases had no gene match. The CDR3 length is 15 residues. As DNA, the CDR3 is TGTGCCAGCGACCAGCGGGGGGGCCGAACCGGGGAGCTGTTTTTT. Protein sequence: CASDQRGGRTGELFF.

The chain couples TRBV28 to TRBJ2-5; the match to TRBD2 covers 10 bases. This CDR3 comprises 14 residues. After removal of 5 bases from V and 5 bases from J, the junction contained 5 bases not matched to a gene. The V gene's germline CDR1 is MDHEN and CDR2 SYDVKM. CDR3 amino acids: CASSSGGALETQYF. The DNA of the CDR3 is TGTGCCAGCAGTAGCGGGGGGGCCCTGGAGACCCAGTACTTC.

This chain joins TRBV5-1 and TRBJ2-7; 7 positions match TRBD2. The CDR3 length is 14 residues. V lost 2 bases and J lost 4; bases outside the gene matches: 6. From germline, CDR1 is SGHRS and CDR2 YFSETQ. The CDR3 DNA reads as TGCGCCAGCAGCTTCAGAGCGGGGAATTACGAGCAGTACTTC. The encoded protein is CASSFRAGNYEQYF.

The V call is TRBV27, the J call TRBJ2-7; 7 nucleotides line up with TRBD1. Trimming took 5 bases from V and 5 from J; bases not matched to a gene: 9. CDR1 and CDR2 (germline): MNHEY, SMNVEV (reference sequence). The CDR3 spans 14 residues. The CDR3 nucleotides read TGTGCCAGCAGTCCTCCGACAGGGATGAACGAGCAGTACTTC. Its protein product is CASSPPTGMNEQYF.

This clone was seen only a few times. The chain links TRBV6-6 to TRBJ1-5; 10 bases agree with TRBD1. The CDR3 is 13 residues long. Trimming cost V 8 bases and J 2 bases; bases outside gene matches: 0. Germline assignment: CDR1 MNHNY and CDR2 SVGAGI (reference sequence). The CDR3 loop is CASGTGGNQPQHF. The CDR3 DNA sequence: TGTGCCAGCGGGACAGGGGGCAATCAGCCCCAGCATTTT.

This chain joins TRBV7-9 and TRBJ2-7; D may be TRBD1 or TRBD2 (6 bases each). This CDR3 is built from 15 residues. Germline-derived CDR1 and CDR2 are SEHNR and FQNEAQ (reference sequence). CDR3 DNA: TGTGCTGTACAAGGGGGGCTAGCCCTAAACTACGAGCAGTACTTC. This encodes CAVQGGLALNYEQYF.

This clone came up a few times. V is TRBV29-1 and J is TRBJ2-5; D gene uncertain. Trimming removed 2 bases at V and 4 bases at J, with 5 bases between. Germline CDR1 and CDR2: SQVTM and ANQGSEA. The CDR3 spans 11 residues. The CDR3 is CSVEPGETQYF. The CDR3 nucleotides are TGCAGCGTTGAACCAGGAGAGACCCAGTACTTC.

This chain joins TRBV30 and TRBJ1-5, with D possibly TRBD1 on 6 matching bases. This CDR3 spans 13 amino acids. The ends were cut back, 5 bases at V and 0 bases at J, with 8 bases in the middle. Looked up from germline, CDR1 is GTSNPN and CDR2 is SVGIG (reference sequence). The CDR3 sequence is CAWGGGSNQPQHF. DNA of the CDR3: TGTGCCTGGGGAGGGGGTAGCAATCAGCCCCAGCATTTT.

As to this clone: Additional DNA sequences in this sample encode the identical CDR3. V usage is TRBV7-2 and J usage is TRBJ2-5; D is unresolved. Trimming pared 3 bases from V and 2 bases from J, leaving 19 bases between. This CDR3 is built from 17 residues. CDR1 and CDR2 (germline): SGHTA, FQGNSA. CDR3 residues: CASSLAPSLLKQETQYF. CDR3 nucleotide sequence: TGTGCCAGCAGCTTGGCTCCTAGTCTCCTGAAACAAGAGACCCAGTACTTC.

The chain is built from TRBV29-1 and TRBJ1-2; D perhaps matches TRBD1 (6 bases). The CDR3 spans 10 residues. Germline CDR1 is SQVTM and CDR2 is ANQGSEA. For the CDR3, the DNA is TGCAGTGTGAGACAGGATGGCTACACCTTC. It codes for CSVRQDGYTF.

V gene TRBV7-2 combines with J gene TRBJ2-1; 10 nucleotides match TRBD2. The CDR3 consists of 17 residues. The germline V gene has CDR1 SGHTA and CDR2 FQGNSA. Losses at the gene ends were 5 bases for V and 4 bases for J; bases not matched to a gene: 11. In DNA, the CDR3 is TGTGCCAGCAGCCCCCAAGGTTCACTAGCGGGGTACAATGAGCAGTTCTTC. Translated: CASSPQGSLAGYNEQFF. Complete variable domain (other parts from reference TRBV7-2 and TRBJ2-1): GAGVSQSPSNKVTEKGKDVELRCDPISGHTALYWYRQSLGQGLEFLIYFQGNSAPDKSGLPSDRFSAERTGGSVSTLTIQRTQQEDSAVYLCASSPQGSLAGYNEQFFGPGTRLTVL.

The chain has TRBV7-2 and TRBJ2-1; 8 positions match TRBD2. V was clipped by 5 bases and J by 2 bases; unmatched bases: 5. The germline V gene encodes CDR1 SGHTA and CDR2 FQGNSA. CDR3 length: 15 amino acids. In DNA, the CDR3 is TGTGCCAGCAGCAATCGCGGGGGGACCTACAATGAGCAGTTCTTC. Its translation is CASSNRGGTYNEQFF.

The V gene is TRBV11-2, the J gene TRBJ2-3, with 9 nucleotides matching TRBD1. The CDR3 length is 15 residues. Germline CDR1 is SGHAT and CDR2 is FQNNGV. With V trimmed by 4 bases and J by 2 bases, 4 bases remained unmatched. The CDR3 DNA is TGTGCCAGCAGCTCGACAGGGGGTAACACAGATACGCAGTATTTT. This codes for CASSSTGGNTDTQYF.

This clone appeared a single time. The chain joins TRBV5-1 to TRBJ2-5, with D perhaps TRBD2 (6 bases). Between the trimmed V and J ends, which lost 0 bases and 5 bases, there was a span of 14 bases. Looked up from germline, CDR1 is SGHRS and CDR2 is YFSETQ. The CDR3 length is 15 residues. CDR3 sequence reads: CASSLAPGSEETQYF. CDR3 bases: TGCGCCAGCAGCTTGGCCCCCGGGAGCGAGGAGACCCAGTACTTC.

The chain combines TRBV11-2 with TRBJ2-1; D possibly uses TRBD1 or TRBD2 (5 bases each). The germline V and J ends were trimmed by 7 bases and 9 bases, with 16 bases remaining between them. The germline gives CDR1 SGHAT, CDR2 FQNNGV. The CDR3 loop spans 13 amino acids. CDR3: CASTRDGVGEQFF. The CDR3 DNA reads TGTGCCAGCACCAGGGACGGGGTGGGTGAGCAGTTCTTC.

The J gene is TRBJ2-7, the V gene TRBV11-2, with 9 bases fitting TRBD1. This CDR3 region has 16 residues. Looked up from germline, CDR1 is SGHAT and CDR2 is FQNNGV. J was trimmed by 2 bases and V by 3 bases; bases with no gene match: 8. CDR3 amino acids: CASSLKPGQGTYEQYF. The CDR3, as DNA: TGTGCCAGCAGCTTGAAGCCGGGACAGGGAACCTACGAGCAGTACTTC. The complete variable domain, with remaining parts taken from reference TRBV11-2 and TRBJ2-7, reads EAGVAQSPRYKIIEKRQSVAFWCNPISGHATLYWYQQILGQGPKLLIQFQNNGVVDDSQLPKDRFSAERLKGVDSTLKIQPAKLEDSAVYLCASSLKPGQGTYEQYFGPGTRLTVT.

This chain uses TRBV4-1 with TRBJ2-3, with D possibly being TRBD2 (5 bases). The CDR3 runs to 21 residues. Germline CDR1 reads MGHRA; CDR2 reads YSYEKL. V lost 2 bases, J lost 0 bases, and 27 bases lay in between. CDR3 in amino acids: CASSQPLIKSGSIPSTDTQYF. In DNA form, the CDR3 reads TGCGCCAGCAGCCAACCCCTGATTAAAAGCGGATCAATACCTAGCACAGATACGCAGTATTTT.